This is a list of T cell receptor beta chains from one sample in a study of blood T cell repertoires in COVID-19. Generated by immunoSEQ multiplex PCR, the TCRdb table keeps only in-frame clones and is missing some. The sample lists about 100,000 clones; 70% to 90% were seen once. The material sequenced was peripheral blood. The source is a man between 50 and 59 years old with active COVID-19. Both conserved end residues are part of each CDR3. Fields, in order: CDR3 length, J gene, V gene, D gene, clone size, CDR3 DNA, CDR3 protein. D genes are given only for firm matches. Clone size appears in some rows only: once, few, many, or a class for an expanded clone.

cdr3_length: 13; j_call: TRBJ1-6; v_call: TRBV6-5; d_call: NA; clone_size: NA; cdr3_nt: TGTGCCAGCAGTCGCGGGGCAAGTTCACCCCTCCACTTT; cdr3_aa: CASSRGASSPLHF
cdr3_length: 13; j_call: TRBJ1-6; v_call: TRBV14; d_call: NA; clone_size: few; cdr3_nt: TGTGCCAGCAGACGTGTTGGAGATTCACCCCTCCACTTT; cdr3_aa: CASRRVGDSPLHF
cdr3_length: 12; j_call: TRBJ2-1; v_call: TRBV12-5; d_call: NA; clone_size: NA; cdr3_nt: TGTGCTAGTGGTTCCCCGAGGAATGAGCAGTTCTTC; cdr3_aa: CASGSPRNEQFF
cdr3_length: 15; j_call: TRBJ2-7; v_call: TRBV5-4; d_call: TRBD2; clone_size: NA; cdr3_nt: TGTGCCAGCAGCCGTTCTAGCGGGGGGAGCTACGAGCAGTACTTC; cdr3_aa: CASSRSSGGSYEQYF
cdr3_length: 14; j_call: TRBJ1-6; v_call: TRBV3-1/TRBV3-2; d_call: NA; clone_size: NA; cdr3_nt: TGTGCCAGCAGCCTTCGAACCGAGAATTCACCCCTCCACTTT; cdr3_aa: CASSLRTENSPLHF
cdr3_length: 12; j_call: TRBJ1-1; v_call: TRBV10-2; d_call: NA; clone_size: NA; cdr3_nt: TGCGCCAGCAGGAACGAGAACCGTGGAGCTTTCTTT; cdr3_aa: CASRNENRGAFF
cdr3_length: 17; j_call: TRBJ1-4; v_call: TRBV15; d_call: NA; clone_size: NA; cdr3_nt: TGTGCCACCAGCGATGGACTTCGGGGGAACTCAAATGAAAAACTGTTTTTT; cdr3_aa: CATSDGLRGNSNEKLFF
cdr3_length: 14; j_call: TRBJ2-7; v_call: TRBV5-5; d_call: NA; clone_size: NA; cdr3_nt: TGTGCCAGCAGCCCCTGGACAGCCTCCTACGAGCAGTACTTC; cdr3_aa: CASSPWTASYEQYF
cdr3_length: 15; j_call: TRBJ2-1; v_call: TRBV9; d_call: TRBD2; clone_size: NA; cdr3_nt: TGTGCCAGCAGCGAGGGGACTAGCGGGGTTTATGAGCAGTTCTTC; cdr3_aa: CASSEGTSGVYEQFF
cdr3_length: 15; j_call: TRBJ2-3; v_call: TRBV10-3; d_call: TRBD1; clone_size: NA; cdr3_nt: TGTGCCATCAGTGAGTCCGGACAGGAGTGGGATACGCAGTATTTT; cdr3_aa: CAISESGQEWDTQYF
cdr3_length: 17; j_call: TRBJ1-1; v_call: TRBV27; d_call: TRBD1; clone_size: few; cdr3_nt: TGTGCCAGCAGTTTATTGGCGGTCAGGGGGAGGAACACTGAAGCTTTCTTT; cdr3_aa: CASSLLAVRGRNTEAFF